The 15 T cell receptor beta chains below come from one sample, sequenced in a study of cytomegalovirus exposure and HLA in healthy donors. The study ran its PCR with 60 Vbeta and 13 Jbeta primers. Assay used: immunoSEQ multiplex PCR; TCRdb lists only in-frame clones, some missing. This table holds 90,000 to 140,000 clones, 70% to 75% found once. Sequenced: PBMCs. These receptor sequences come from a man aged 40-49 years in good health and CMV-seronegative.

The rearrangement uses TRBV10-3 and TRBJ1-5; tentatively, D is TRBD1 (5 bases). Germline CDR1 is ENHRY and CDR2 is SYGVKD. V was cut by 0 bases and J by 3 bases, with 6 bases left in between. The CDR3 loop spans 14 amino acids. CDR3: CAISESRDNQPQHF. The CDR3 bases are TGTGCCATCAGTGAGTCCAGGGACAATCAGCCCCAGCATTTT.

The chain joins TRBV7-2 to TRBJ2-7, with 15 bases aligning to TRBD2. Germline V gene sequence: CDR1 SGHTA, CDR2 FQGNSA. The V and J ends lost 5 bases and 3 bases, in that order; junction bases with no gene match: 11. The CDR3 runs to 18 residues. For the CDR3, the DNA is TGTGCCAGCAGCCCTGGACTAGCGGGAGGGCTCGGCCTCTACGAGCAGTACTTC. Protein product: CASSPGLAGGLGLYEQYF.

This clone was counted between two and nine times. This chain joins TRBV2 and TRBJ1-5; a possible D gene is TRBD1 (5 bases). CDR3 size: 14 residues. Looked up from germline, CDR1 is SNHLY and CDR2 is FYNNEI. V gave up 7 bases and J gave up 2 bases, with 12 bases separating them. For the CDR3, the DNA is TGTGCCAGCACCTTTTGGGGCGGCAATCAGCCCCAGCATTTT. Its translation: CASTFWGGNQPQHF.

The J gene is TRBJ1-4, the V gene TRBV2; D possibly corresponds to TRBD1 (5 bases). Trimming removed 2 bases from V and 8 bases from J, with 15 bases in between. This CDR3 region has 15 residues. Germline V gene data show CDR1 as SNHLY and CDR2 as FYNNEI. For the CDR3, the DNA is TGTGCCAGCAGTGAACAGGGACTCTATGCGGAAAAACTGTTTTTT. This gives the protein CASSEQGLYAEKLFF.

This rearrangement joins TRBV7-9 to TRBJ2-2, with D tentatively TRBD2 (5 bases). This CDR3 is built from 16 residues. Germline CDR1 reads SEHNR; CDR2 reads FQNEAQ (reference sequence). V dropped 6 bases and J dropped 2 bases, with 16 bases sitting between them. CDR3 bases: TGTGCCAGCAGACCGAACACTAGGAGAAACACCGGGGAGCTGTTTTTT. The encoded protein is CASRPNTRRNTGELFF.

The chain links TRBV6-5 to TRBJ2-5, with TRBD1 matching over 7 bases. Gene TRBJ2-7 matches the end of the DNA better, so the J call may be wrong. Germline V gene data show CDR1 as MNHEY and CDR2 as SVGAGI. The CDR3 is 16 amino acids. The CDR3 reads CASSYTDRAPSYEQYF. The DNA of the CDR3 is TGTGCCAGCAGTTACACCGACAGGGCGCCCTCCTACGAGCAGTACTTC.

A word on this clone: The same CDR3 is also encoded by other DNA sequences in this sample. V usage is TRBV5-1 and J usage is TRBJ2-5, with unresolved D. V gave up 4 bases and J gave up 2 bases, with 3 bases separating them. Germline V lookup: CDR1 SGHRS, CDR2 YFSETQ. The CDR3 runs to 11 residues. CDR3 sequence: CASSQQETQYF. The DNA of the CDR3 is TGCGCCAGCAGCCAGCAAGAGACCCAGTACTTC. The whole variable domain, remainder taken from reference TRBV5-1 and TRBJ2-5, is KAGVTQTPRYLIKTRGQQVTLSCSPISGHRSVSWYQQTPGQGLQFLFEYFSETQRNKGNFPGRFSGRQFSNSRSEMNVSTLELGDSALYLCASSQQETQYFGPGTRLLVL.

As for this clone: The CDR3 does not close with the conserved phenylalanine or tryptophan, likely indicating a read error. CDR3: CSVTWGPDGQYL. In DNA, the CDR3 is TGCAGCGTCACCTGGGGCCCTGATGGGCAGTACCTC. The chain combines TRBV29-1 with TRBJ2-7; maybe TRBD1 (5 bases). V lost 6 bases, J lost 9 bases, and 18 bases lay in between. The germline V gene has CDR1 SQVTM and CDR2 ANQGSEA. The CDR3 totals 12 residues.

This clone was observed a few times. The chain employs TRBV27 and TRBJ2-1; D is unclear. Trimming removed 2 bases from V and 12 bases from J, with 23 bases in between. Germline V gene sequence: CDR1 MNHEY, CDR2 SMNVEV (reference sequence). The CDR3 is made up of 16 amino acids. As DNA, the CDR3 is TGTGCCAGCAGTTTAAATCGTCGTTTAGACTTTTTTCCGCAGTTCTTC. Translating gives CASSLNRRLDFFPQFF.

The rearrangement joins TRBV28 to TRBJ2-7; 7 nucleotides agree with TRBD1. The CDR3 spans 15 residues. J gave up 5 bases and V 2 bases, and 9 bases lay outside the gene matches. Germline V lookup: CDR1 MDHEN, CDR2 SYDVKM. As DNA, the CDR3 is TGTGCCAGCAGTTTACCGGGACAGTCGAAAGACGAGCAGTACTTC. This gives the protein CASSLPGQSKDEQYF.

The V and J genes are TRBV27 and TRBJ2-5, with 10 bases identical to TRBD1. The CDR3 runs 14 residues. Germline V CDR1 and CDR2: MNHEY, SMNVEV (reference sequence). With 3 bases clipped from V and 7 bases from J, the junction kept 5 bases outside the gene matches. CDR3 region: CASSFSGTGATQYF. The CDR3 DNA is TGTGCCAGCAGTTTTTCAGGGACAGGGGCGACCCAGTACTTC.

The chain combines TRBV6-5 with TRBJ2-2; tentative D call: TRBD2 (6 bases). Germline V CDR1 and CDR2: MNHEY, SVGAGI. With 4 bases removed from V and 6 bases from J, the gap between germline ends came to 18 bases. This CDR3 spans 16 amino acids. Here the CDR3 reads CASSFSGASKAGELFF. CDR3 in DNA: TGTGCCAGCAGTTTTTCGGGAGCCTCGAAGGCCGGGGAGCTGTTTTTT.

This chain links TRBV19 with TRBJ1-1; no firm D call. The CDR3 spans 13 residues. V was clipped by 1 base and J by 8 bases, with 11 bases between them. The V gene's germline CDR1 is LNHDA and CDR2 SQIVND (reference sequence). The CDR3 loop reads CASSIGLLREAFF. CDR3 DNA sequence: TGTGCCAGTAGTATAGGACTCCTGAGGGAAGCTTTCTTT.

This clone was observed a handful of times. The CDR3 nucleotides read TGTGCCAGCAGGGGGGGGACCCCAGCCTACGAGCAGTACTTC. It specifies CASRGGTPAYEQYF. V gene TRBV6-5 combines with J gene TRBJ2-7; 7 bases are shared with TRBD2. The CDR3 covers 14 residues. CDR1 MNHEY and CDR2 SVGAGI come from the germline V gene. Trimming took 6 bases from V and 2 from J; bases not matched to a gene: 7.

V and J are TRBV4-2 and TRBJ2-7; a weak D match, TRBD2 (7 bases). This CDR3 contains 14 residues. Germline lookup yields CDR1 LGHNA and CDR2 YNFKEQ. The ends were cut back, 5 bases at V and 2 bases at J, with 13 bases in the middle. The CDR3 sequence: CASSYGGQTYEQYF. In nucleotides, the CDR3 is TGTGCCAGCAGCTACGGGGGGCAGACCTACGAGCAGTACTTC.